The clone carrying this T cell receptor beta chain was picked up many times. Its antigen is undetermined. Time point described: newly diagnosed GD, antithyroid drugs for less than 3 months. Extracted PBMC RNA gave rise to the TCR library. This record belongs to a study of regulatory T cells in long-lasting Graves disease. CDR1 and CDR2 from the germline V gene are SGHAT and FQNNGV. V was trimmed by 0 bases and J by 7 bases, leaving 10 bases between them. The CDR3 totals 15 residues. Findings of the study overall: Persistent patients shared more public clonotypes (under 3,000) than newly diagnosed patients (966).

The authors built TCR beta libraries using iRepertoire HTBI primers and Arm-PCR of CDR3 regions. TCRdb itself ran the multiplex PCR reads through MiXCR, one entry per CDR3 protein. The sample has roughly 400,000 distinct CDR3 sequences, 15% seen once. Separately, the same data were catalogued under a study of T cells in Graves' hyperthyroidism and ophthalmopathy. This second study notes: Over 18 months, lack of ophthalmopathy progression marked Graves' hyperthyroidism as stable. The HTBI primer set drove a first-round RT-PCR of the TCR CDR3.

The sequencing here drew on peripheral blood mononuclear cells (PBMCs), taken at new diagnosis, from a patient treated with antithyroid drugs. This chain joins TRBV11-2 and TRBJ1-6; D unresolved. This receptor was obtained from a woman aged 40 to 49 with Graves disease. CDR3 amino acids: CASSLEPGGNSPLHF. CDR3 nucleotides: TGTGCCAGCAGCTTAGAGCCCGGAGGGAATTCACCCCTCCACTTT. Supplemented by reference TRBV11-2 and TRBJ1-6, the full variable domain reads EAGVAQSPRYKIIEKRQSVAFWCNPISGHATLYWYQQILGQGPKLLIQFQNNGVVDDSQLPKDRFSAERLKGVDSTLKIQPAKLEDSAVYLCASSLEPGGNSPLHFGNGTRLTVT.